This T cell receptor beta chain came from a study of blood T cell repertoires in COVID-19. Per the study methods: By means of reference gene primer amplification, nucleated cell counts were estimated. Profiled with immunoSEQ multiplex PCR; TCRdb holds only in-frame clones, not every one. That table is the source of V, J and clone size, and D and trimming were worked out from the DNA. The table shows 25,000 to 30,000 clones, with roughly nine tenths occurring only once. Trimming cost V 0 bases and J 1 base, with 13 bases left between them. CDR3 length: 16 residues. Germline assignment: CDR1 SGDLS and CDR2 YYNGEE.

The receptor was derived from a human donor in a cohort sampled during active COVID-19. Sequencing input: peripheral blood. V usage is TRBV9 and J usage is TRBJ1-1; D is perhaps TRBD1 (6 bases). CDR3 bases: TGTGCCAGCAGCGTAGGCCAGGGGCTGGGGAACACTGAAGCTTTCTTT. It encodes CASSVGQGLGNTEAFF.